This T cell receptor (beta chain) derives from a study of shared clonotypes between healthy human individuals (dated by TCRdb to 2018 to 2021). Context from the whole study: A couple of women and three men aged 18 to 49 years were included in the cohort. Libraries were prepared and TCR repertoires were sequenced by different laboratories using diverse techniques, in order to increase sequencing depth and limit assay-specific biases. To estimate repertoire size and how much clonotypes are shared between individuals, the study performed deep sequencing of blood TCR repertoires from about five healthy adults. For each donor, CD4 naive and CD4 memory were each run on three plates, CD8 naive on two plates, and CD8 memory on one plate. Per donor, leukapheresis produced somewhere between about 0.9 and 9.5 billion PBMCs.

Reading the germline V gene gives CDR1 MDHEN and CDR2 SYDVKM. The V end loses 3 bases and the J end loses 8 bases, and a stretch of 7 bases separates them. From cysteine to phenylalanine, the CDR3 is 11 amino acids long. Only the CDR3 DNA is retained, 33 bases long and in frame from the first base. Of note for this clone: The antigen this receptor binds is unknown. Base qualities were left out, and no much larger clone turns up one base away.

CD8 naive samples were CD45RO-negative cells positively selected for CCR7, giving a CD45RA+CCR7+ population that excluded TemRA cells. Healthy HIV-negative adults with no recently reported acute infections or vaccinations were included as donors. Only Caucasian adults living in Nashville, Tennessee, USA were represented among the donors. Blood was obtained by leukapheresis, after which PBMCs were separated by Ficoll-Histopaque density gradient centrifugation and cryopreserved in liquid nitrogen vapor phase. Analytical flow cytometry was used to check the purity and quantity of each magnetically sorted T cell population. From each sorted fraction, genomic DNA was isolated and quantified by UV absorbance on a Nanodrop 2000c. Beyond this particular receptor, the publication reports: Higher generation probabilities were observed for clonotypes shared by all four sorted-subset donors than for non-shared clonotypes. Sampling was limited to blood, and TCR repertoires in tissue likely differ from TCR repertoires in blood. Across a few donors, roughly 5.1% of naive CD4, around 3.3% of naive CD8, roughly 2.2% of memory CD4, and under 0.45% of memory CD8 clonotypes were shared. Rarefaction of sorted-subset datasets indicated incomplete sequencing despite the large sequencing depth. Naive subsets generally had larger estimated clonotype richness than memory subsets. Pairwise subsampling indicated that sequencing depth was expected to affect the degree of clonotype sharing among donors. The small number of donors limited the genetic and exposure-history diversity represented.

Using the deep immunoSEQ assay, multiplex PCR amplified TCR CDR3 regions from genomic DNA. Genomic DNA extracted from each cell subset was distributed evenly over all wells of several immunoSEQ 96-well plates, and each plate served as one replicate. Each replicate PCR for sorted subsets received about 0.2 ug genomic DNA, equal to some 32,000 T cell genomes. Purified libraries were measured with a Qubit 3.0 fluorometer, size-checked on a Bioanalyzer 2100, and measured again with the KAPA Library Quantification kit. Each immunoSEQ 96-well plate was sequenced on its own single-read 150-cycle Illumina NextSeq 550 flow cell. The original methods were these. Because the immunoSEQ output held only junctional sequences and lacked quality scores, the filtering could not match the filtering applied to full-length reads. Sequences were annotated with PyIR, a Python wrapper for IgBLAST v1.9, and V/J genes and CDR3 were assigned using IMGT germline references. Any read was removed if the V/J assignment was weak (E-value above 1e-6), the CDR3 was missing, or the read contained stop codons, out-of-frame junctions, or ambiguous translated residues. V3J clonotypes were defined as sequences sharing the same inferred V gene, J gene, and CDR3 amino acid sequence. To compute the percentage overlap between repertoires, the number of shared unique clonotypes was divided by the size of the smaller repertoire. Richness of each repertoire was evaluated using RTK rarefaction, the Chao1 estimator, and Recon v2.1 estimates of unobserved clonotypes. OLGA was used to compute generation probabilities for all TCRbeta clonotypes that the gDNA method yielded from a few donors. Entries here come from immuneACCESS through TCRdb and include only in-frame sequences with V and J called. Some clones fail to appear in such tables; in the studies checked, an unresolved V gene covers under half of the shortfall, and the cause of the remainder is unknown. V, J and clone size are those of that table, while D and trimming were read from the DNA. The sample table records about 750,000 clones; about 91% of these occur just once. The ten largest account for 24% of the sample.

What was sequenced was naive CD8+ T cells sorted from blood. This specimen's cell subset or site label, interpreted: CD45RA+CCR7+. Here the chain combines TRBV28 and TRBJ1-2; no D gene can be assigned with confidence. The receptor was isolated from a young man in good health. The nucleotide sequence is given as TGTGCCAGCAGTTTTACTGGGGGCTACACCTTC. Translated, it gives CASSFTGGYTF.